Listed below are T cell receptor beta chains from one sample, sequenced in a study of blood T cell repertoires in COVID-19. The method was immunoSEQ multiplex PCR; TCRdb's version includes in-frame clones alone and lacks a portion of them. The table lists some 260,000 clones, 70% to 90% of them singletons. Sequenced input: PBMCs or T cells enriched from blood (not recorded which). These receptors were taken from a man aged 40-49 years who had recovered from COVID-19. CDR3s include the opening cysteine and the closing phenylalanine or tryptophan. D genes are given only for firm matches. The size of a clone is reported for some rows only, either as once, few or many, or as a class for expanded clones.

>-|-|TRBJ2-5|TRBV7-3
CASSREAGVQETQYF
TGTGCCAGCAGCCGCGAAGCGGGCGTCCAAGAGACCCAGTACTTC
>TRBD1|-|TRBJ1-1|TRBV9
CASKQGASTEAFF
TGTGCCAGCAAACAGGGGGCCAGCACTGAAGCTTTCTTT
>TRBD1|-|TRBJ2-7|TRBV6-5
CASSYSQGAGTEQYF
TGTGCCAGCAGTTACTCGCAGGGGGCAGGGACTGAGCAGTACTTC
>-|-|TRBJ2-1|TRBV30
CAWRGRDRGSGFF
TGTGCCTGGAGGGGAAGAGACCGGGGGAGTGGGTTCTTC
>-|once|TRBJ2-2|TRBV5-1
CASSIDRGGITGELFF
TGCGCCAGCAGCATTGACAGGGGAGGGATCACCGGGGAGCTGTTTTTT
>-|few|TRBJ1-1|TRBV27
CASSLRTPNTEAFF
TGTGCCAGCAGTTTAAGGACACCAAACACTGAAGCTTTCTTT
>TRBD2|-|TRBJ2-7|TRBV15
CATSRTRPLAGVYEQYF
TGTGCCACCAGCAGAACCCGCCCCCTAGCGGGAGTTTACGAGCAGTACTTC
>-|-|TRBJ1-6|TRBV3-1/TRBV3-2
CASTSGGPAHNSPLHF
TGTGCCAGCACCTCGGGGGGGCCAGCACATAATTCACCCCTCCACTTT
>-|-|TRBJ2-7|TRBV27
CASSFGGSLIGYEQYF
TGTGCCAGCAGTTTTGGAGGGTCTCTAATCGGCTACGAGCAGTACTTC
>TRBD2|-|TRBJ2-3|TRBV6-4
CASSVASGRGADTQYF
TGTGCCAGCAGTGTGGCTAGCGGGAGGGGCGCAGATACGCAGTATTTT
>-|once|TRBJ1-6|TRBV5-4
CASSLTENSPLHF
TGTGCCAGCAGCTTGACAGAAAATTCACCCCTCCACTTT
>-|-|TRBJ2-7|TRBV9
CASSAPGTSHEQYF
TGTGCCAGCAGCGCCCCCGGGACAAGCCACGAGCAGTACTTC
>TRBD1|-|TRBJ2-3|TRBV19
CASTPRGGTGNTDTQYF
TGTGCCAGTACCCCCCGGGGTGGGACAGGGAACACAGATACGCAGTATTTT
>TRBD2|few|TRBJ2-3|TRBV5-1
CASSSRGREGRGDTQYF
TGCGCCAGCAGCTCCCGTGGGCGGGAGGGCCGAGGAGATACGCAGTATTTT
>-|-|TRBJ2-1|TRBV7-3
CASSSLLQGYNEQFF
TGTGCCAGCAGCTCCCTCCTACAGGGTTACAATGAGCAGTTCTTC
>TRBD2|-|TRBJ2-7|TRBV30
CAGTTGLAGGYEQYF
TGTGCCGGGACTACCGGACTAGCGGGAGGGTACGAGCAGTACTTC
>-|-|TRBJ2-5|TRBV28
CASSLWSLGITSVKTQYF
TGTGCCAGCAGTTTATGGAGCCTTGGTATCACCTCCGTAAAGACCCAGTACTTC
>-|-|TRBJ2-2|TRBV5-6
CASSFIATGELFF
TGTGCCAGCAGCTTCATAGCGACCGGGGAGCTGTTTTTT
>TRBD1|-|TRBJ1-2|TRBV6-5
CASRPGQGSGYTF
TGTGCCAGCAGACCGGGACAGGGGAGTGGCTACACCTTC
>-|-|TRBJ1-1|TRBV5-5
CASSLLSFRQFTEAFF
TGTGCCAGCAGCTTGTTATCTTTCCGACAGTTCACTGAAGCTTTCTTT
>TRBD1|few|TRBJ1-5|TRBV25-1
CASSDFSGGESQPQHF
TGTGCCAGCAGTGATTTCTCAGGGGGCGAAAGTCAGCCCCAGCATTTT
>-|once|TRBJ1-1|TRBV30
CAWSREAPRTEAFF
TGTGCCTGGAGTCGGGAGGCGCCGAGGACTGAAGCTTTCTTT
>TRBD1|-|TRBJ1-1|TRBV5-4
CASSLTGGNTEAFF
TGTGCCAGCAGCTTGACAGGGGGCAACACTGAAGCTTTCTTT
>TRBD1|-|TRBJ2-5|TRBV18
CASSPRTGGAEYQETQYF
TGTGCCAGCTCACCTAGGACAGGTGGGGCAGAGTACCAAGAGACCCAGTACTTC
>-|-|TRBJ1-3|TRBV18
CASSPRDSSGNTIYF
TGTGCCAGCTCACCAAGAGACAGCTCTGGAAACACCATATATTTT
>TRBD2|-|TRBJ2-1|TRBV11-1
CASLGGGHNEQFF
TGTGCCAGCCTTGGCGGGGGGCATAATGAGCAGTTCTTC
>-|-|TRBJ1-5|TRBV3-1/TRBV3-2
CASSQGAGGYSNQPQHF
TGTGCCAGCAGCCAAGGGGCCGGGGGATATAGCAATCAGCCCCAGCATTTT
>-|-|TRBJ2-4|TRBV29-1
CSVEPRTGAKNIQYF
TGCAGCGTTGAGCCCAGGACTGGAGCCAAAAACATTCAGTACTTC
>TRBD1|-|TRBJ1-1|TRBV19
CATVPGQGAAFF
TGTGCCACCGTCCCGGGACAGGGGGCGGCTTTCTTT
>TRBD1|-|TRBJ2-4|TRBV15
CATSRGGQGLPNIQYF
TGTGCCACCAGCAGGGGAGGACAGGGCCTACCGAATATTCAGTACTTC
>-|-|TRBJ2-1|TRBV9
CASSVGTGSYNEQFF
TGTGCCAGCAGCGTAGGTACAGGTTCCTACAATGAGCAGTTCTTC
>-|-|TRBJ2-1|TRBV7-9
CASSPEAAGVF
TGTGCCAGCAGCCCGGAGGCGGCTGGGGTCTTC
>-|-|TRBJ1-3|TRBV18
CASSPPAANTIYF
TGTGCCAGCTCACCACCTGCGGCTAACACCATATATTTT
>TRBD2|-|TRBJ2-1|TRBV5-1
CASSSTSGGFLQFF
TGCGCCAGCAGCTCGACTAGCGGGGGCTTCCTGCAGTTCTTC
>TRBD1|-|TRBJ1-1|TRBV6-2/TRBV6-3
CASSVGQGIEAFF
TGTGCCAGCAGTGTAGGACAGGGGATTGAAGCTTTCTTT
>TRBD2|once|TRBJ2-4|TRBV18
CASSTYGTSLYF
TGTGCCAGCTCCACCTATGGGACTAGTTTATACTTC
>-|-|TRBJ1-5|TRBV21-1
CASSKRGEETNQPQHF
TGTGCCAGCAGCAAGAGAGGGGAGGAGACGAATCAGCCCCAGCATTTT
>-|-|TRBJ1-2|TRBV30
CAWSPRMGLNYGYTF
TGTGCCTGGAGCCCCCGGATGGGACTTAACTATGGCTACACCTTC
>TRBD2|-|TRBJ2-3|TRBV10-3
CAISDAAGGGTDTQYF
TGTGCCATCAGTGACGCGGCGGGGGGAGGCACAGATACGCAGTATTTT
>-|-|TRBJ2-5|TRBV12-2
CASPYQETQYF
TGTGCAAGTCCCTACCAAGAGACCCAGTACTTC
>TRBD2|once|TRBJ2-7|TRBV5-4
CASSQVGLPTEQYF
TGTGCCAGCAGCCAGGTGGGACTACCCACCGAGCAGTACTTC
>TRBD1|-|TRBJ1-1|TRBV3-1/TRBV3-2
CASSRTGSAEAFF
TGTGCCAGCAGTCGGACAGGGTCGGCTGAAGCTTTCTTT
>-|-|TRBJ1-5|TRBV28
CASSLSGDNQPQHF
TGTGCCAGCAGTTTATCAGGGGACAATCAGCCCCAGCATTTT